The present entry profiles one T cell receptor beta chain with its context. This sample stems from a study of blood T cell repertoires in COVID-19. The germline V gene has CDR1 LNHDA and CDR2 SQIVND (reference sequence). The CDR3 has 17 amino acids. V lost 2 bases, J lost 1 base, and 7 bases stayed unmatched. TCRdb's table, derived via immunoSEQ multiplex PCR, lists solely in-frame clones and lacks some. Of around 250,000 clones in the sample, approximately 90% were seen once. Sequencing was performed on PBMCs or T cells enriched from blood (not recorded which). The clonotype comes from a man in his forties who had been exposed to COVID-19. J is TRBJ1-1 and V is TRBV19; 10 bases match TRBD1. The CDR3 sequence: CASSILDRGLRNTEAFF. Here the CDR3 DNA reads TGTGCCAGTAGTATACTTGACAGGGGGCTGCGGAACACTGAAGCTTTCTTT. Together with reference TRBV19 and TRBJ1-1, the CDR3 gives the full variable domain: DGGITQSPKYLFRKEGQNVTLSCEQNLNHDAMYWYRQDPGQGLRLIYYSQIVNDFQKGDIAEGYSVSREKKESFPLTVTSAQKNPTAFYLCASSILDRGLRNTEAFFGQGTRLTVV.